This T cell receptor (beta chain) is from a study of T cell responses to AZD1222 COVID-19 vaccine. Overall study results and limits: At 160-218 and 743-854, vaccine-associated CD4 TCRs were dominant, and they spanned spike. After two AZD1222 doses, spike-specific TCR breadth and depth rose versus day 0. The study identified only a handful of AZD1222 recipients as seropositive at baseline.

This clone was found once. Its antigen remains unidentified. The repertoire was sequenced with immunoSEQ multiplex PCR; TCRdb's copy has only in-frame clones and lacks some. Altogether 120,000 to 150,000 clones are present, 80% to 95% being singletons, with the ten largest covering about 3%. The junction had 3 bases not matched to a gene; V was cut back by 1 base and J by 2 bases. This CDR3 has 14 amino acids. Germline values: CDR1 SGHRS, CDR2 YFSETQ. This clonotype originated in an adult in good health. The V call is TRBV5-1, the J call TRBJ2-7; TRBD1 aligns across 7 bases. The sequences come from peripheral blood, collected on day 0 of MenACWY control vaccination. The CDR3 spells CASSLRDRAYEQYF. The CDR3, as DNA: TGCGCCAGCAGCTTGAGGGACAGAGCCTACGAGCAGTACTTC.